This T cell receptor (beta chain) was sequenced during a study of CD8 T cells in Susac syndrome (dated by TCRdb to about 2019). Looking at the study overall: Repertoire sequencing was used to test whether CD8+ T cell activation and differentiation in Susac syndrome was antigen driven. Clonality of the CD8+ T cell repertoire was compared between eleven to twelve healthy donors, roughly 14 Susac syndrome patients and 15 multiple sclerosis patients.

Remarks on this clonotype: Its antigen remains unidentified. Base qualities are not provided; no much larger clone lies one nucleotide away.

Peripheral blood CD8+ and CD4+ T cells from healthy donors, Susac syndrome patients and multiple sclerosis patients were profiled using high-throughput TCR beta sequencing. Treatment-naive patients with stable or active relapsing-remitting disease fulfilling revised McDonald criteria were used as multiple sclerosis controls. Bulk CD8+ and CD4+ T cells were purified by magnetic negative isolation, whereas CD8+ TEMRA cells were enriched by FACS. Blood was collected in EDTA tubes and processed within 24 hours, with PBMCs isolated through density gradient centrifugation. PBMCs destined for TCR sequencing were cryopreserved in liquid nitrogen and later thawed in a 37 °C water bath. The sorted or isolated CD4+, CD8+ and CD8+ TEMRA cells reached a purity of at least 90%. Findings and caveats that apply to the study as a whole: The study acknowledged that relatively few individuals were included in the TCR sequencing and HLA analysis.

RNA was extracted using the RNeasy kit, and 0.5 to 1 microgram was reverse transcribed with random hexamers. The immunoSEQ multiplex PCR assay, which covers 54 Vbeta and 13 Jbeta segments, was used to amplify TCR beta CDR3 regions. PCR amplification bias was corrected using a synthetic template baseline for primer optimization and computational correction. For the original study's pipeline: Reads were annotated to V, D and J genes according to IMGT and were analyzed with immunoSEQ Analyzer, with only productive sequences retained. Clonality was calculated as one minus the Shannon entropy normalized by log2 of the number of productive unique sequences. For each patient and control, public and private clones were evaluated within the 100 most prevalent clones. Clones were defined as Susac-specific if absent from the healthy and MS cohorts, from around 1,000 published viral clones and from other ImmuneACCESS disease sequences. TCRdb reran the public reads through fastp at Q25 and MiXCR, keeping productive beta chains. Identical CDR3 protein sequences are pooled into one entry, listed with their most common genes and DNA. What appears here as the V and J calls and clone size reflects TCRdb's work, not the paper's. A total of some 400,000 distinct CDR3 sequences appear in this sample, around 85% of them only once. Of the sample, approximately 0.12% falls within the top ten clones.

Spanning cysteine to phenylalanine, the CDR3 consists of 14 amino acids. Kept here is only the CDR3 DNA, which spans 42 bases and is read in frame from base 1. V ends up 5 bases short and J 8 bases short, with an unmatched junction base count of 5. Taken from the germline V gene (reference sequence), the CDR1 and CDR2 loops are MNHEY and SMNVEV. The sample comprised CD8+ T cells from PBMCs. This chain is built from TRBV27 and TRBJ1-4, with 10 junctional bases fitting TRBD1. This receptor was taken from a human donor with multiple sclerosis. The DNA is TGTGCCAGCAGTCTGGGACAGGGGTTGGAAAAACTGTTTTTT. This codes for CASSLGQGLEKLFF.